This T cell receptor (beta chain) was sequenced in a study of T cells in Graves' hyperthyroidism and ophthalmopathy. The CDR3 consists of 17 residues. The V segment lost 3 bases and the J segment 4 bases; nucleotides outside the gene matches: 12. Germline V CDR1 and CDR2: MNHEY, SMNVEV (reference sequence). This clonotype has a count of ten or more. TCR beta CDR3 regions were amplified from RNA. The primer set for the first-round RT-PCR of the TCR CDR3 was HTBI. TCRdb analysed the multiplex PCR reads with MiXCR anew, one entry per CDR3 protein. The data hold about 700,000 distinct CDR3 sequences, with 14% observed a single time.

Sequenced sample: blood. The TCR comes from a woman between 18 and 30 years old with Graves' hyperthyroidism. This rearrangement joins TRBV27 to TRBJ2-7, with 10 bases lining up with TRBD1. Here the CDR3 reads CASSFFPRQGASYEQYF. DNA for the CDR3: TGTGCCAGCAGTTTCTTCCCCCGACAGGGGGCGTCTTACGAGCAGTACTTC.